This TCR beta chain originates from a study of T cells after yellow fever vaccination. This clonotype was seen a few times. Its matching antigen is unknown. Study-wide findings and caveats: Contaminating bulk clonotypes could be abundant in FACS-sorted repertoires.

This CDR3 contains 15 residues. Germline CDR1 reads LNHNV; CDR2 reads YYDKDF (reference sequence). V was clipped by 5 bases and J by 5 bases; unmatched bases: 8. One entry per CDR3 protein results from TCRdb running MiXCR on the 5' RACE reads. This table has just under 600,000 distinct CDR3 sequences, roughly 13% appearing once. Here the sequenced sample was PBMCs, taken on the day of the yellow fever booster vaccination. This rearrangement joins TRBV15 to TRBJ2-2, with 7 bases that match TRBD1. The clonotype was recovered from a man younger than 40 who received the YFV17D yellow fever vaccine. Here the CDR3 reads CATSQTGVGTGELFF. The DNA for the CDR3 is TGTGCCACCAGCCAAACAGGGGTCGGGACCGGGGAGCTGTTTTTT.